One and the same sample provided the 16 T cell receptor beta chains below, sequenced in a study of blood T cells in healthy people across ages. A second 7 to 11 cycle PCR used barcoded and J-beta primers. One entry per CDR3 protein, called by TCRdb with MiXCR from the 5' RACE reads. The data show 700,000 or so distinct CDR3 sequences, with around 41% seen just once and 25% to 30% held by the top ten. Sequenced sample: blood. The origin of the receptors is a man older than 75 in good health.

This clonotype was seen ten or more times. This chain links TRBV5-6 with TRBJ2-5, with 9 bases that match TRBD1. The germline V gene has CDR1 SGHDT and CDR2 YYEEEE. The CDR3 spans 15 residues. The J segment lost 1 base and the V segment lost 10 bases, leaving 11 bases of the junction unmatched. The CDR3 region is CAASSTGQGQETQYF. DNA of the CDR3: TGTGCCGCCAGCAGCACGGGACAGGGCCAAGAGACCCAGTACTTC.

This clonotype was picked up many times. This chain uses TRBV27 with TRBJ2-6; TRBD1 is a possible D gene (5 bases). The germline V and J ends were trimmed by 3 bases and 2 bases, with 8 bases remaining between them. The CDR3 has 15 amino acids. The V gene's germline CDR1 is MNHEY and CDR2 SMNVEV (reference sequence). Here the CDR3 DNA reads TGTGCCAGCAGTTTTCAGGGTGCTGGGGCCAACGTCCTGACTTTC. Translated: CASSFQGAGANVLTF.

In its sample, this clonotype was seen a few times. CDR3 in amino acids: CASSELNEQYF. The CDR3 nucleotides read TGTGCCAGCAGTGAACTTAATGAGCAGTACTTC. V is TRBV2 and J is TRBJ2-1, with no clear D. The closer fit of TRBJ2-7 to the DNA end suggests the J call may be wrong. This CDR3 comprises 11 residues. Germline V CDR1 and CDR2: SNHLY, FYNNEI.

This clonotype has only a few counts. The rearrangement links TRBV29-1 to TRBJ2-7; 8 nucleotides align to TRBD1. The CDR3 has 14 residues. With 5 bases clipped from V and 6 bases from J, the junction kept 12 bases outside the gene matches. CDR1 is SQVTM and CDR2 is ANQGSEA in the germline V gene. CDR3 sequence reads: CSVPGQGWMGEQYF. The CDR3 region has the DNA TGCAGCGTTCCAGGACAGGGCTGGATGGGCGAGCAGTACTTC.

This clonotype was counted ten times or more. The V gene is TRBV29-1, the J gene TRBJ2-7; a weak D match, TRBD2 (5 bases). This CDR3 region has 13 residues. From germline, CDR1 is SQVTM and CDR2 ANQGSEA. Trimming left V 2 bases short and J 11 bases short, with 19 bases between. The CDR3: CSVETAPDLPEYF. CDR3 in DNA: TGCAGCGTTGAAACGGCCCCGGACTTACCGGAGTACTTC.

In this sample, this clonotype turned up once. V and J are TRBV5-1 and TRBJ2-7; no reliable D call. The CDR3 runs to 14 residues. Trimming removed 3 bases at V and 5 bases at J, with 15 bases between. Germline V gene data show CDR1 as SGHRS and CDR2 as YFSETQ. CDR3 loop: CASSSRRSINEQYF. The CDR3 DNA is TGCGCCAGCAGCTCAAGGAGAAGCATCAACGAGCAGTACTTC.

The J gene is TRBJ2-7, the V gene TRBV11-1, with D perhaps TRBD1 or TRBD2 (6 bases each). V was pared by 4 bases and J by 3 bases, with 16 bases between. The CDR3 is 15 amino acids. Germline V gene sequence: CDR1 SGHAT, CDR2 FQDESV (reference sequence). CDR3 in amino acids: CASSSYRAEGYEQYF. DNA for the CDR3: TGTGCCAGCAGCTCATACAGGGCGGAGGGCTACGAGCAGTACTTC.

This chain links TRBV10-3 with TRBJ2-5; D call uncertain. The CDR3 totals 13 residues. Between the trimmed V and J ends, which lost 6 bases and 3 bases, there was a span of 11 bases. Germline V gene lookup returns CDR1 ENHRY and CDR2 SYGVKD. The CDR3 bases are TGTGCCATCAGCCCGCAGGCGGAAGAGACCCAGTACTTC. It encodes CAISPQAEETQYF.

This clonotype was detected many times. The J gene is TRBJ2-3, the V gene TRBV5-1; D remains unclear. V gave up 5 bases and J gave up 6 bases, with 10 bases separating them. The V gene's germline CDR1 is SGHRS and CDR2 YFSETQ. This CDR3 is 12 amino acids long. In DNA, the CDR3 is TGCGCCAGCAGACCCAAGGGCGATACGCAGTATTTT. Amino acids: CASRPKGDTQYF.

The V and J genes are TRBV6-2 or TRBV6-3 and TRBJ2-3, with 10 nucleotides matching TRBD2. CDR1 and CDR2 (germline): MNHEY, SVGEGT. V shed 5 bases, J shed 6 bases, and the junction held 8 bases outside the gene matches. The CDR3 spans 15 residues. The CDR3 sequence is CASSPQRGGPDTQYF. Here the CDR3 DNA reads TGTGCCAGCAGTCCCCAGCGGGGGGGCCCGGATACGCAGTATTTT.

Of note for this clonotype: A much larger clone sits a single nucleotide away, making a read error possible. J is TRBJ2-1 and V is TRBV5-1; 9 nucleotides match TRBD1. V lost 1 base, J lost 10 bases, and 9 bases stayed unmatched. Germline CDR1 and CDR2: SGHRS and YFSETQ. CDR3 length: 15 residues. CDR3 DNA: TGCGCCAGCAGCTTGATCGGGACAGGGCCCTACGAGCAGTTCTTC. It is translated as CASSLIGTGPYEQFF.

V usage is TRBV20-1 and J usage is TRBJ2-7; 7 nucleotides match TRBD2. Germline CDR1 and CDR2: DFQATT and SNEGSKA (reference sequence). The V segment lost 6 bases and the J segment 2 bases; nucleotides outside the gene matches: 4. This CDR3 spans 12 amino acids. The CDR3 region is CSAEGGTYEQYF. The CDR3 DNA reads as TGCAGTGCGGAGGGAGGGACCTACGAGCAGTACTTC.

Notes on this clonotype: A much bigger clone sits one base away, suggesting this may be a read error. The chain couples TRBV20-1 to TRBJ2-7; no firm D call. The CDR3 loop spans 11 amino acids. Germline values: CDR1 DFQATT, CDR2 SNEGSKA (reference sequence). The ends were cut back, 2 bases at V and 3 bases at J, with 5 bases in the middle. CDR3 coding DNA: TGCAGTGCTAGAAAGGGCTACGAGCAGTACTTC. Protein product: CSARKGYEQYF.

The chain has TRBV5-1 and TRBJ2-5, with D tentatively TRBD1 or TRBD2 (5 bases each). Germline V gene data show CDR1 as SGHRS and CDR2 as YFSETQ. Deletions cut 5 bases from V and 5 bases from J, with 13 bases between. The CDR3 covers 13 residues. DNA of the CDR3: TGCGCCAGCAGAGGGGACCCCCGGGAGACCCAGTACTTC. It is translated as CASRGDPRETQYF.

This clonotype was detected only a few times. The rearrangement links TRBV6-2 or TRBV6-3 to TRBJ2-7; 8 nucleotides align to TRBD2. The CDR3 consists of 15 residues. Germline V gene lookup returns CDR1 MNHEY and CDR2 SVGEGT. V was clipped by 4 bases and J by 7 bases; unmatched bases: 12. Here the CDR3 reads CASSFAGTSGNEQYF. For the CDR3, the DNA is TGTGCCAGCAGTTTCGCCGGGACTAGTGGCAATGAGCAGTACTTC.

The chain uses TRBV7-9 and TRBJ1-2; unclear D gene. With 4 bases removed from V and 4 bases from J, the gap between germline ends came to 19 bases. The CDR3 runs to 16 residues. CDR1 is SEHNR, CDR2 FQNEAQ, per germline (reference sequence). DNA of the CDR3: TGTGCCAGCAGCTCCCCGATAGGCATCGGTCGCTATGGCTACACCTTC. This sequence encodes CASSSPIGIGRYGYTF.